This section outlines one TCR beta chain sequence together with its context. Its specificity is not known. From the 5' RACE reads, TCRdb lists one entry per CDR3 protein and no DNA. This table holds around 110,000 distinct CDR3 sequences. These data come from a study of T cells expressing NK-cell markers. Across the study: TCR beta repertoires came from sorted CD3+CD56+NKG2C+, CD3+CD56+NKG2C- and CD3+CD56-NKG2C+ T cells. HCMV seropositivity characterized seven of the eight sequenced donors, and seronegativity one. Findings and limits, study-wide: Expanded NKG2C+ T cell clones had unclear HCMV specificity. NKG2C+ dominant clonotypes from over 5 donors made up roughly 1.0-7.0% of CD8+ T cells.

CDR1 is LGHDT, CDR2 YNNKEL, per germline (reference sequence). The CDR3 sequence is 13 residues long. This sequence joins TRBV3-1 and TRBJ2-2. Specimen: blood T cells: a sorted CD56 or NKG2C T cell subset, CD4+ or CD8+ T cells, or bulk PBMC T cells (not recorded which). This receptor was taken from a woman between 18 and 75 years old in good health. CDR3 in amino acids: CATSRSNTGELFF.